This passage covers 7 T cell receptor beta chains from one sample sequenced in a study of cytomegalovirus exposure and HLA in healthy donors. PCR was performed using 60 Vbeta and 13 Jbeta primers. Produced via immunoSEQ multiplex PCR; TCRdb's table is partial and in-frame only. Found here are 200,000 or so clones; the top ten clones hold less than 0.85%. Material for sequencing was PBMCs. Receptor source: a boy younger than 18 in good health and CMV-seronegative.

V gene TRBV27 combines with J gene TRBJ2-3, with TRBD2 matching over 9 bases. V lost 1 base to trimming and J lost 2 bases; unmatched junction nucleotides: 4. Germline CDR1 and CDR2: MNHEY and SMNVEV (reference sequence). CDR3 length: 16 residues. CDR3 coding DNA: TGTGCCAGCAGTTTATACGGCGGGGGGGACACAGATACGCAGTATTTT. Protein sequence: CASSLYGGGDTDTQYF.

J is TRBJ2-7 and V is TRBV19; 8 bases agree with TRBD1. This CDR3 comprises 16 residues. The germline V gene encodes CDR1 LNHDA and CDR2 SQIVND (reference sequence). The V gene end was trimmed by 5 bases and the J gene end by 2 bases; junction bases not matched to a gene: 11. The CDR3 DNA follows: TGTGCCAGTAGTCCCTTTGGGGACAGGAGGCCCTACGAGCAGTACTTC. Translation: CASSPFGDRRPYEQYF.

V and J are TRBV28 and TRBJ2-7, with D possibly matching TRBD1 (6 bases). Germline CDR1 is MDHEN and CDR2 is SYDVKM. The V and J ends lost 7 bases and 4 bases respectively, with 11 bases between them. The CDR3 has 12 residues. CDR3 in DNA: TGTGCCAGCATCAACGGACAGTACGAGCAGTACTTC. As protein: CASINGQYEQYF. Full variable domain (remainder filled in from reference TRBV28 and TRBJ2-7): DVKVTQSSRYLVKRTGEKVFLECVQDMDHENMFWYRQDPGLGLRLIYFSYDVKMKEKGDIPEGYSVSREKKERFSLILESASTNQTSMYLCASINGQYEQYFGPGTRLTVT.

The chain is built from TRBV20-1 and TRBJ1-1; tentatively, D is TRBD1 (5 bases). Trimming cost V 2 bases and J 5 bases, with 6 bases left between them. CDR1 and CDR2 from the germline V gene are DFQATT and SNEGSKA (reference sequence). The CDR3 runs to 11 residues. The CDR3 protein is CSARKGTEAFF. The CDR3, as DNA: TGCAGTGCTAGAAAGGGGACTGAAGCTTTCTTT.

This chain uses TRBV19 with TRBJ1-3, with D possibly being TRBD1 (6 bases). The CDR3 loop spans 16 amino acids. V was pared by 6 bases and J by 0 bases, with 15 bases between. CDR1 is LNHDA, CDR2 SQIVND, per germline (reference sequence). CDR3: CASRIRQETSGNTIYF. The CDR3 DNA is TGTGCCAGTAGGATCCGACAGGAGACCTCTGGAAACACCATATATTTT.

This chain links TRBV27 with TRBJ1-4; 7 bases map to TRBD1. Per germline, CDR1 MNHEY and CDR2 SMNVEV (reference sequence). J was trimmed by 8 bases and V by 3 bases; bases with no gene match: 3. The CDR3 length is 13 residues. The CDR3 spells CASSLTGWEKLFF. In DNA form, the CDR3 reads TGTGCCAGCAGTTTGACAGGGTGGGAAAAACTGTTTTTT.

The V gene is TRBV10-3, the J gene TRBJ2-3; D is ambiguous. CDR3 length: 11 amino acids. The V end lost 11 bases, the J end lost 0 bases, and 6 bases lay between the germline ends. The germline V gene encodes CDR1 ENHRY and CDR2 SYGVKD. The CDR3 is CAVTSTDTQYF. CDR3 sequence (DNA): TGTGCCGTCACTAGCACAGATACGCAGTATTTT.